This T cell receptor (beta chain) comes out of a study of T cell repertoires in ileal Crohn's disease. As concerns this clone: Its antigen is unidentified.

Libraries were prepared by immunoSEQ multiplex PCR; TCRdb keeps only in-frame clonotypes and omits some of them. The top ten hold roughly 7.3% of the sample, which has 4,000 or so clones, roughly 80% seen once. This CDR3 is 15 amino acids long. V shed 6 bases and J 7 bases; nucleotides not matched to a gene: 8. CDR1 and CDR2 from the germline V gene are MNHNS and SASEGT. Whole-study findings and limits: Mucosal expansions were suggested to be mainly CD8 T cells.

The TCR originated in an adult with Crohn's disease. Sequencing input: ileal tissue. The chain carries TRBV6-1 and TRBJ2-2; 10 bases match TRBD2. CDR3 in amino acids: CASRDASGSFGELFF. CDR3 coding DNA: TGTGCCAGCAGAGACGCTAGCGGGAGTTTCGGGGAGCTGTTTTTT.